This TCR beta chain stems from a study of human versus mouse CDR3 diversity and MHC coevolution (TCRdb year 2017). Some background on the complete study: According to reports, the immunoSEQ assay can detect one in 200,000 T cells and keeps multiplex PCR amplification bias to a minimum. Valid reads per sample ranged from roughly 5.5 x 10^6 to 1.6 x 10^7 across mouse and human samples. Human naive CD4 T cell repertoires served as a reference for TCR selection on multiple MHC II alleles, compared against human-TCR-locus transgenic mice with single MHC II. Three healthy volunteer blood donors were included in the human cohort, with one aged 30 to 40, one aged 40 to 50 and one aged 60 to 69 at collection.

Overall results and qualifications from the work: Among all the groups compared, the lowest clonal inequality scores came from most of the three human donors. Because human T cells were selected on more than five MHC II alleles, repertoire diversity was not considered directly comparable between humans and mice. On average, humans had more CDR3 deletions and insertions than mice did, pointing to greater exonuclease and TdT activity. iCHAO1 estimates gave humans the largest TCR beta repertoire, about 1.6 million clonotypes, attributed likely to selection by multiple MHC II molecules.

The QIAGEN blood and tissue kit was used to extract genomic DNA from the sorted cells, and that DNA was then quantified on a NanoDrop 1000. Deep sequencing and quantification of TCR alpha and beta chains were performed on the immunoSEQ platform by multiplex PCR of genomic DNA. On the study's bioinformatics: IMGT gene and region definitions were used for annotation of the TCR sequences. As a stand-in for the preselection repertoire, out-of-frame rearrangements were used and set against in-frame clonotypes. Repertoire size was estimated with the iCHAO1 estimator supplied with the immunoSEQ platform. Clonal inequality was measured with a Gini index on in-frame amino acid clonotypes, based on the Lorenz curve. Shared clonotypes were counted with the intersect function of the R package tcR, and similarity was scored with the Jaccard index. The R prcomp function was used without normalization to run principal component analysis of V, J and V-J usage frequencies. TCRdb mirrors the immuneACCESS table, restricted to in-frame sequences. Some clones are absent from its copies; in checked studies, under half trace to an unresolved V gene, and the reason for the others is unknown. V and J calls and clone size are given by that table; D and trimming were obtained from the DNA. The sample table contains roughly 86,000 clones; only one count was recorded for about 94% of them. The ten largest clones add up to approximately 1.4% of the sample.

V is pruned by 5 bases and J by 5 bases, leaving 4 bases of the junction without a gene match. CDR1 SGHAT and CDR2 FQNNGV are derived from the germline V gene. The CDR3 contains 14 residues, cysteine and phenylalanine counted. Only CDR3 DNA remains: 42 bases, in frame from the first base. Naive CD4 T cells, defined as CD45RO-negative and CD62L-positive, were isolated from PBMCs by fluorescence-activated cell sorting. Approximately 50 ml of fresh peripheral blood was collected from each donor, and PBMCs were isolated by Ficoll density centrifugation. Sorting was performed on a FACSAria III instrument, with purity above 85% for all samples. Note on this clone: The antigen it recognizes is unknown. Per-nucleotide qualities are absent, and no much larger clonotype sits a single base away.

Input material: naive CD4+ T cells from blood. Reading the label with the study, this specimen's cell subset or site is: CD45RO-negative CD62L-positive naive CD4 T cells. The V and J segments used are TRBV11-2 and TRBJ2-3; 10 of the junction bases match TRBD1. The TCR originated in a person aged 25 to 69 in good health. The CDR3 protein is CASSRRDRGDTQYF. The nucleotide sequence is TGTGCCAGCAGCCGCCGGGACAGGGGAGATACGCAGTATTTT.